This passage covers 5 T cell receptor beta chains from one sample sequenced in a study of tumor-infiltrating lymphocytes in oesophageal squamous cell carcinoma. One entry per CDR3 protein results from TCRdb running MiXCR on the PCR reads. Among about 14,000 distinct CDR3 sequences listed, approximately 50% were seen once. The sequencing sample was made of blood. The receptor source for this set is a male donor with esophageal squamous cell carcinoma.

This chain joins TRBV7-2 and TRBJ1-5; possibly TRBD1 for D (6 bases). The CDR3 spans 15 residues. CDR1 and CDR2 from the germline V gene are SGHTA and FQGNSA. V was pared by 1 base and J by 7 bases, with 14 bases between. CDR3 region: CASSLGGTGSQPQHF. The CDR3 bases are TGTGCCAGCAGCTTAGGGGGTACAGGGAGCCAGCCCCAGCATTTT.

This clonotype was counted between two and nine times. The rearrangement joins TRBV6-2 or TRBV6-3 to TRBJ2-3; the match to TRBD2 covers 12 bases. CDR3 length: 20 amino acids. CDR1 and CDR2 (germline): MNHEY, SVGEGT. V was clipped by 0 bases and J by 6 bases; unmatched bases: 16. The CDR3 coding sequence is TGTGCCAGCAGTTACTCGTTGCCAGGCGCTAGCGGGAGGGGAGATGATACGCAGTATTTT. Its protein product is CASSYSLPGASGRGDDTQYF.

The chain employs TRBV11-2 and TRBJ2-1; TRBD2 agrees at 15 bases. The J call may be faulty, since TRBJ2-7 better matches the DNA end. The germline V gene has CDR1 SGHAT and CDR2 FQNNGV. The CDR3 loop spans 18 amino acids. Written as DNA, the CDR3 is TGTGCCAGCAGCGATGGACTAGCGGGGGGGCCTAGCTCCTACGAGCAGTACTTC. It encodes CASSDGLAGGPSSYEQYF.

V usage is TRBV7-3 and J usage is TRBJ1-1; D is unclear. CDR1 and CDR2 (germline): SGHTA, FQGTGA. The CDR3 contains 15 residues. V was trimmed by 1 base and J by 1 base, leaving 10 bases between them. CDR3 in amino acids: CASSLRGGTNTEAFF. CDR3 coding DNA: TGTGCCAGCAGCTTAAGGGGAGGTACGAACACTGAAGCTTTCTTT.

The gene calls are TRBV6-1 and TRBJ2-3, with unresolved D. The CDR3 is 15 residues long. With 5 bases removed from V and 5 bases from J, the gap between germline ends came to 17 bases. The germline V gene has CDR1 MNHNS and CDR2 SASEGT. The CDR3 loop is CASSYRTTSLDTQYF. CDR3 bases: TGTGCCAGCAGTTATCGGACCACAAGTCTAGATACGCAGTATTTT.